The 29 T cell receptor beta chains below come from one sample, sequenced in a study of blood T cell repertoires in COVID-19 (dated by TCRdb to 2019 to 2021). The method behind the library was the immunoSEQ multiplex PCR assay. This is the immuneACCESS table as TCRdb keeps it, with only in-frame sequences that have V and J called. A part of the clones is gone; compared with another copy, unresolved V genes explain less than half, and the rest is unexplained. The sample has around 15,000 clones on record, 70% to 90% of them singletons. The top ten hold 24% of the sample. The sample comprised peripheral blood. Receptor source: a man aged 55 to 70 with acute or convalescent COVID-19.

The chain is built from TRBV28 and TRBJ2-5; maybe TRBD2 (6 bases). The CDR3 contains 15 residues. V lost 5 bases and J lost 1, with 14 bases in between. Germline V CDR1 and CDR2: MDHEN, SYDVKM. CDR3 in DNA: TGTGCCAGCAGTCCCCCCCCCGGGGGCCAAGAGACCCAGTACTTC. This translates into CASSPPPGGQETQYF. The full variable domain, completed using reference TRBV28 and TRBJ2-5, is DVKVTQSSRYLVKRTGEKVFLECVQDMDHENMFWYRQDPGLGLRLIYFSYDVKMKEKGDIPEGYSVSREKKERFSLILESASTNQTSMYLCASSPPPGGQETQYFGPGTRLLVL.

The chain couples TRBV5-1 to TRBJ2-1; unclear D gene. V was pared by 3 bases and J by 7 bases, with 11 bases between. Per germline, CDR1 SGHRS and CDR2 YFSETQ. The CDR3 spans 13 residues. CDR3 loop: CASSSLGSNEQFF. The DNA of the CDR3 is TGCGCCAGCAGCTCGCTAGGAAGTAATGAGCAGTTCTTC.

This clone was counted once. The gene calls are TRBV7-3 and TRBJ1-1; D not certain. The V gene's germline CDR1 is SGHTA and CDR2 FQGTGA. Trimming shortened V by 4 bases and J by 2 bases, and 8 bases separated the two germline ends. The CDR3 consists of 13 residues. The CDR3 loop is CASSSGSNTEAFF. The DNA for the CDR3 is TGTGCCAGCAGCTCCGGGTCAAACACTGAAGCTTTCTTT. Using reference TRBV7-3 and TRBJ1-1 for the parts outside the CDR3, the full variable domain is GAGVSQTPSNKVTEKGKYVELRCDPISGHTALYWYRQSLGQGPEFLIYFQGTGAADDSGLPNDRFFAVRPEGSVSTLKIQRTERGDSAVYLCASSSGSNTEAFFGQGTRLTVV.

The V gene is TRBV7-9, the J gene TRBJ1-4; possibly TRBD1 for D (5 bases). Germline CDR1 reads SEHNR; CDR2 reads FQNEAQ (reference sequence). This CDR3 is 14 amino acids long. Trimming stripped 5 bases from V and 8 bases from J, with 15 bases between. The CDR3 DNA follows: TGTGCCAGCAGCCTCAGGGAGGTGGGAGAAAAACTGTTTTTT. Amino acid sequence: CASSLREVGEKLFF. Full variable domain (missing parts from reference TRBV7-9 and TRBJ1-4): DTGVSQNPRHKITKRGQNVTFRCDPISEHNRLYWYRQTLGQGPEFLTYFQNEAQLEKSRLLSDRFSAERPKGSFSTLEIQRTEQGDSAMYLCASSLREVGEKLFFGSGTQLSVL.

The chain recombines TRBV15 with TRBJ2-1; TRBD2 matches 7 bases. The V gene end was trimmed by 3 bases and the J gene end by 3 bases; junction bases not matched to a gene: 2. The germline CDR1 and CDR2 sequences are LNHNV and YYDKDF (reference sequence). The CDR3 has 14 amino acids. CDR3 coding DNA: TGTGCCACCAGCAGGGGGGGGAACTACAATGAGCAGTTCTTC. It encodes CATSRGGNYNEQFF. Complete variable domain (other parts from reference TRBV15 and TRBJ2-1): DAMVIQNPRYQVTQFGKPVTLSCSQTLNHNVMYWYQQKSSQAPKLLFHYYDKDFNNEADTPDNFQSRRPNTSFCFLDIRSPGLGDTAMYLCATSRGGNYNEQFFGPGTRLTVL.

J is TRBJ1-2 and V is TRBV28; no clear D. With 8 bases removed from V and 2 bases from J, the gap between germline ends came to 12 bases. Germline CDR1 is MDHEN and CDR2 is SYDVKM. This CDR3 region has 13 residues. The CDR3 region is CASFSATNYGYTF. The CDR3 DNA reads as TGTGCCAGCTTCTCTGCGACAAACTATGGCTACACCTTC.

The V and J genes are TRBV6-4 and TRBJ2-1; 11 bases align to TRBD1. The CDR3 has 14 amino acids. The ends lost 5 bases at V and 7 bases at J; junction bases unmatched: 4. Germline lookup yields CDR1 MRHNA and CDR2 SNTAGT. The CDR3 loop reads CASSSGTGGNEQFF. CDR3 sequence (DNA): TGTGCCAGCAGTTCCGGGACAGGGGGGAATGAGCAGTTCTTC.

J is TRBJ2-5 and V is TRBV5-1; the match to TRBD1 covers 10 bases. V shed 4 bases, J shed 1 base, and the junction held 4 bases outside the gene matches. CDR1 is SGHRS and CDR2 is YFSETQ in the germline V gene. There are 15 residues in the CDR3. CDR3 residues: CASSLGTGVQETQYF. The DNA of the CDR3 is TGCGCCAGCAGCCTAGGGACAGGGGTCCAAGAGACCCAGTACTTC.

The CDR3: CASSLRRGGYNEQFF. As DNA, the CDR3 is TGTGCCAGCAGTTTACGGCGGGGGGGCTACAATGAGCAGTTCTTC. The V gene is TRBV27, the J gene TRBJ2-1; the match to TRBD2 covers 9 bases. Trimming took 2 bases from V and 3 from J; bases not matched to a gene: 2. The CDR3 spans 15 residues. Per the germline V gene, CDR1 is MNHEY and CDR2 is SMNVEV (reference sequence).

This clone was observed a single time. This chain links TRBV14 with TRBJ1-6, with 8 bases lining up with TRBD1. The CDR3 contains 12 residues. Germline CDR1 SGHDN, CDR2 FVKESK. V shed 8 bases and J 7 bases; nucleotides not matched to a gene: 1. The CDR3 nucleotides are TGTGCCAGCGGACAGGGAAATTCACCCCTCCACTTT. Protein product: CASGQGNSPLHF.

This clone has more than one count but fewer than ten. J is TRBJ1-1 and V is TRBV7-9, with unresolved D. V was cut by 5 bases and J by 6 bases, with 7 bases left in between. The germline V gene encodes CDR1 SEHNR and CDR2 FQNEAQ (reference sequence). The CDR3 contains 11 residues. The CDR3 reads CASSPIAEAFF. CDR3 DNA sequence: TGTGCCAGCAGCCCTATAGCTGAAGCTTTCTTT.

The chain links TRBV5-4 to TRBJ2-2; possible D gene TRBD1, 6 bases. V was pared by 5 bases and J by 2 bases, with 13 bases between. CDR3 length equals 15 residues. Germline V gene lookup returns CDR1 SGHNT and CDR2 YYREEE (reference sequence). The CDR3 DNA follows: TGTGCCAGCAGTTCTCAGGGGTTTAACACCGGGGAGCTGTTTTTT. Translating gives CASSSQGFNTGELFF.

The V gene is TRBV2, the J gene TRBJ2-2; 9 bases map to TRBD2. Losses at the gene ends were 11 bases for V and 4 bases for J; bases not matched to a gene: 5. CDR1 is SNHLY, CDR2 FYNNEI, per germline. The CDR3 has 13 residues. The CDR3 loop reads CASGSGSTGELFF. The CDR3 DNA sequence: TGTGCCTCGGGTAGCGGGAGCACCGGGGAGCTGTTTTTT.

The chain combines TRBV6-1 with TRBJ2-1; 8 nucleotides match TRBD2. The CDR3 runs 16 residues. After removal of 4 bases from V and 2 bases from J, the junction contained 7 bases not matched to a gene. Germline CDR1 reads MNHNS; CDR2 reads SASEGT. The CDR3, as DNA: TGTGCCAGCAGTGGGAGCGGGAGCCTTACCTACAATGAGCAGTTCTTC. Amino acid sequence: CASSGSGSLTYNEQFF.

The J gene is TRBJ2-7, the V gene TRBV5-8; D perhaps matches TRBD2 (7 bases). Germline assignment: CDR1 SGHTS and CDR2 YDEGEE. The CDR3 totals 16 residues. V lost 1 base to trimming and J lost 1 base, with 15 bases between them. The CDR3 DNA sequence: TGTGCCAGCAGCTTGCTGGTAGGGGGGGGGTCCTACGAGCAGTACTTC. Protein product: CASSLLVGGGSYEQYF.

This sequence joins TRBV5-1 and TRBJ2-3, with TRBD2 matching 7 bases. The V gene's germline CDR1 is SGHRS and CDR2 YFSETQ. CDR3 size: 15 residues. Unmatched junction bases numbered 6, after V lost 1 base and J lost 4 bases. The CDR3 loop reads CASSLIAGASDTQYF. The DNA of the CDR3 is TGCGCCAGCAGCTTGATTGCGGGAGCATCAGATACGCAGTATTTT.

This clone was picked up a small number of times. J is TRBJ2-7 and V is TRBV7-9; 7 nucleotides align to TRBD2. Germline assignment: CDR1 SEHNR and CDR2 FQNEAQ (reference sequence). The ends lost 5 bases at V and 9 bases at J; junction bases unmatched: 22. The CDR3 extends over 17 amino acids. CDR3 sequence reads: CASSGEGIADYRFRQYF. In DNA form, the CDR3 reads TGTGCCAGCAGCGGGGAGGGAATAGCGGACTATAGGTTTCGGCAGTACTTC.

The chain couples TRBV7-6 to TRBJ2-1; 10 nucleotides agree with TRBD2. The CDR3 covers 16 residues. Trimming cost V 5 bases and J 5 bases; bases outside gene matches: 9. Germline V lookup: CDR1 SGHVS, CDR2 FNYEAQ. CDR3 nucleotides: TGTGCCAGCAGCCGAATAGCGGGAGGAGGGGACAATGAGCAGTTCTTC. It yields the protein CASSRIAGGGDNEQFF.

The chain carries TRBV29-1 and TRBJ1-1; 10 bases are a match to TRBD1. The CDR3 is 15 residues long. Germline CDR1 and CDR2: SQVTM and ANQGSEA. With V trimmed by 7 bases and J by 6 bases, 14 bases remained unmatched. CDR3 residues: CSASPDRGPEAEAFF. Written as DNA, the CDR3 is TGCAGCGCGTCCCCCGACAGGGGGCCCGAAGCTGAAGCTTTCTTT.

The V call is TRBV5-4, the J call TRBJ1-2; a weak D match, TRBD1 (6 bases). Trimming removed 4 bases at V and 12 bases at J, with 22 bases between. The CDR3 consists of 14 residues. In germline, CDR1 is SGHNT, CDR2 YYREEE (reference sequence). The CDR3 protein is CASSMLQGKGVNTF. The CDR3 bases are TGTGCCAGCAGCATGCTACAGGGTAAGGGCGTCAACACCTTC.

The chain uses TRBV6-5 and TRBJ2-1; D is uncertain. V dropped 8 bases and J dropped 9 bases, with 11 bases sitting between them. The CDR3 runs to 11 residues. Germline CDR1 and CDR2: MNHEY and SVGAGI. As DNA, the CDR3 is TGTGCCAGCGGCCCACGGGTTGAGCAGTTCTTC. It specifies CASGPRVEQFF.

This rearrangement joins TRBV6-1 to TRBJ1-1; the D is unclear. The V and J ends lost 3 bases and 1 base respectively, with 9 bases between them. This CDR3 is 14 amino acids long. The germline V gene encodes CDR1 MNHNS and CDR2 SASEGT. In nucleotides, the CDR3 is TGTGCCAGCAGTGACGTCAGGTGGAACACTGAAGCTTTCTTT. It specifies CASSDVRWNTEAFF.

The chain has TRBV5-4 and TRBJ2-3, with D maybe TRBD1 (6 bases). The CDR3 is 15 residues long. V was cut by 0 bases and J by 4 bases, with 12 bases left in between. The germline V gene encodes CDR1 SGHNT and CDR2 YYREEE (reference sequence). The CDR3 sequence is CASSLEGYRADTQYF. CDR3 nucleotides: TGTGCCAGCAGCTTGGAAGGTTACAGGGCAGATACGCAGTATTTT.

The chain has TRBV4-2 and TRBJ2-7; D is perhaps TRBD2 (5 bases). Germline loops: CDR1 LGHNA, CDR2 YNFKEQ. With 0 bases removed from V and 9 bases from J, the gap between germline ends came to 18 bases. This CDR3 has 15 amino acids. The CDR3 loop is CASSQDWHSDGGQYF. The CDR3 DNA follows: TGTGCCAGCAGCCAAGATTGGCACTCAGATGGAGGGCAGTACTTC.

This chain links TRBV6-5 with TRBJ2-7, with 9 bases lining up with TRBD1. Losses at the gene ends were 2 bases for V and 5 bases for J; bases not matched to a gene: 10. CDR1 and CDR2 from the germline V gene are MNHEY and SVGAGI. The CDR3 spans 16 residues. CDR3 sequence (DNA): TGTGCCAGCAGTTACAGCGGGACAGGGATTTTCCACGAGCAGTACTTC. It encodes CASSYSGTGIFHEQYF.

The chain couples TRBV7-9 to TRBJ1-6; possibly TRBD1 for D (5 bases). Germline values: CDR1 SEHNR, CDR2 FQNEAQ (reference sequence). The V gene lost 1 base and the J gene lost 13 bases, with 14 bases spanning the gap. The CDR3 runs to 14 residues. The CDR3 nucleotides read TGTGCCAGCAGCTTAGTCGGGGGGAAGCTGCCCCTCCACTTT. It specifies CASSLVGGKLPLHF.

The V and J genes are TRBV24-1 and TRBJ2-3, with D perhaps matching TRBD1 (7 bases). V lost 5 bases to trimming and J lost 3 bases, with 17 bases between them. The germline gives CDR1 KGHDR, CDR2 SFDVKD. CDR3 length: 16 residues. CDR3 DNA: TGTGCCACCAGTGGCATCAGGGGGGCTAGTACAGATACGCAGTATTTT. Translating gives CATSGIRGASTDTQYF.

The CDR3 nucleotides are TGTGCCATCAGTGCCGCAGGGGTGTCGGAAAGGGCCGGGGAGCTGTTTTTT. Its translation is CAISAAGVSERAGELFF. The chain employs TRBV10-3 and TRBJ2-2; possible D gene TRBD1, 6 bases. CDR3 length: 17 amino acids. V was shortened by 4 bases and J by 6 bases, with 21 bases between the two germline ends. Germline-derived CDR1 and CDR2 are ENHRY and SYGVKD.

The V gene is TRBV10-3, the J gene TRBJ2-7; no reliable D call. Germline values: CDR1 ENHRY, CDR2 SYGVKD. Trimming cost V 4 bases and J 3 bases, with 16 bases left between them. The CDR3 runs to 15 residues. CDR3 bases: TGTGCCATCAGTGGAGGCACCCAGAGGAACTACGAGCAGTACTTC. Amino acid sequence: CAISGGTQRNYEQYF.